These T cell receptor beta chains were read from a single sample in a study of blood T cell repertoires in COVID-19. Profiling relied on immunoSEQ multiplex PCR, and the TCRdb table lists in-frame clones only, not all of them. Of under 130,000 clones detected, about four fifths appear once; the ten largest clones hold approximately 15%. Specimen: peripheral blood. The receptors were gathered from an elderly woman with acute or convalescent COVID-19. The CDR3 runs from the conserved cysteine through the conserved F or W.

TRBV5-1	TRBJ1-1	CASSLSGLMNTEAFF
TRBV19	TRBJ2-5	CASSISGETQYF
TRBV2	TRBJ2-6	CASTPGSGANVLTF
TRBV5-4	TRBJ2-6	CASSPGGQGSSGANVLTF
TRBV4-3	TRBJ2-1	CASSQDAVASRHNEQFF
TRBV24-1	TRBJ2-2	CATSDQGFAGELFF
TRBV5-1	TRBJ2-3	CASSGGQGPTDTQYF
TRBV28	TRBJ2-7	CATAAAQGVNDYEQYF
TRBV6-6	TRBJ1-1	CASSSEGATEAFF
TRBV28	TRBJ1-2	CASSRGGGVYGYTF
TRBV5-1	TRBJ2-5	CASTLAGGMETQYF
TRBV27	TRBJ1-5	CASSLGVNQPQHF
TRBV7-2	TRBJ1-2	CASSAGVNYGYTF
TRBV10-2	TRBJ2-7	CASSEEREPYEQYF
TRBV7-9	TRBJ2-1	CASSKTGLNNEQFF
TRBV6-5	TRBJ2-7	CASPRFPGSSEQYF
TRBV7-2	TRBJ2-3	CASSSLAGSPADTQYF
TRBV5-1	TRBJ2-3	CASSSGGVDTQYF
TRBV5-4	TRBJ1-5	CASSLGGPGQPQHF
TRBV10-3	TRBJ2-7	CAISERQGVYEQYF
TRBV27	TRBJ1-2	CASSSLGGFRYGYTF
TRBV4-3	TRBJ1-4	CASSQGGRGEKLFF
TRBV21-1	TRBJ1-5	CASSNRGYSNQPQHF
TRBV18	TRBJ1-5	CASSPDQDQPQHF